The following is a T cell receptor (beta chain) sequence with its context. What it binds is unknown. This sample stems from a study of PD-1 blockade in classical Hodgkin lymphoma. Documented time point: cycle 4 day 1 (C4D1), after 6 weeks of nivolumab. In every patient, relapse followed autologous stem cell transplantation, while exposure to brentuximab vedotin differed. Study-level findings and limits: Complete responders matched newly diagnosed patients in baseline diversity. TCR diversity rose significantly by C4D1 in CD4+ but not CD8+ cells. Some patients started nivolumab under 1 year after ASCT, and they were excluded.

Clones were read by immunoSEQ multiplex PCR, and TCRdb kept only the in-frame ones, dropping some. This repertoire shows around 25,000 clones, approximately 68% found once; its top ten account for roughly 3.4%. Sequencing used peripheral blood mononuclear cells (PBMCs), obtained before the fourth cycle of nivolumab. The sequence was collected from a human donor with classical Hodgkin lymphoma.

The CDR3 loop is CASSKGPSLAALWCTDTQYF. Here the CDR3 DNA reads TGTGCCAGCAGCAAGGGCCCTTCACTAGCGGCACTTTGGTGCACAGATACGCAGTATTTT. This chain links TRBV21-1 with TRBJ2-3; the table's D call, TRBD2, was not checked against the DNA. TRBV21-1 counts as a pseudogene. This CDR3 is 20 amino acids long.